Below, 20 T cell receptor beta chains from the same sample are listed, as sequenced in a study of T cell repertoires in cytomegalovirus infection. TCRdb independently ran MiXCR on the reads; one entry per CDR3 protein. This sample has more than 400,000 distinct CDR3 sequences, with more than 20% found just once. The sequencing sample was made of PBMCs. These TCRs come from a human donor in good health (CMV status not recorded). Some clones in this sample may be carry-over from other donors' samples.

This chain uses TRBV20-1 with TRBJ2-3; a weak D match, TRBD2 (5 bases). CDR1 and CDR2 (germline): DFQATT, SNEGSKA (reference sequence). With 6 bases removed from V and 4 bases from J, the gap between germline ends came to 11 bases. The length of the CDR3 is 12 residues. DNA for the CDR3: TGCAGTGCCCGAGGGCGACCAGATACGCAGTATTTT. It is translated as CSARGRPDTQYF.

J is TRBJ2-1 and V is TRBV5-6; D is possibly TRBD2 (5 bases). V was clipped by 6 bases and J by 2 bases, with 18 bases between them. Germline CDR1 is SGHDT and CDR2 is YYEEEE. This CDR3 has 16 residues. The DNA of the CDR3 is TGTGCCAGCACCAGAGGGTCACTTCCAACCTACAATGAGCAGTTCTTC. Its translation is CASTRGSLPTYNEQFF.

The count of this clonotype is one. The chain combines TRBV7-3 with TRBJ2-7; D uncertain. The V gene lost 0 bases and the J gene lost 5 bases, with 8 bases spanning the gap. From germline, CDR1 is SGHTA and CDR2 FQGTGA. There are 13 residues in the CDR3. The CDR3 loop reads CASSLTFADEQYF. As DNA, the CDR3 is TGTGCCAGCAGCTTAACATTCGCAGACGAGCAGTACTTC. The full variable domain, in which reference TRBV7-3 and TRBJ2-7 provide the parts outside the CDR3, is GAGVSQTPSNKVTEKGKYVELRCDPISGHTALYWYRQSLGQGPEFLIYFQGTGAADDSGLPNDRFFAVRPEGSVSTLKIQRTERGDSAVYLCASSLTFADEQYFGPGTRLTVT.

This CDR3 is CASSATGASNQPQHF. The DNA for the CDR3 is TGTGCCAGCAGTGCTACAGGGGCCTCAAATCAGCCCCAGCATTTT. The chain has TRBV6-5 and TRBJ1-5; 7 positions agree with TRBD1. The J segment lost 4 bases and the V segment lost 5 bases, leaving 8 bases of the junction unmatched. This CDR3 is 15 amino acids long. The germline V gene encodes CDR1 MNHEY and CDR2 SVGAGI.

In its sample, this clonotype was seen once. A read error may account for a junction end that differs from germline. The chain links TRBV9 to TRBJ2-1; 9 bases line up with TRBD2. From germline, CDR1 is SGDLS and CDR2 YYNGEE. The length of the CDR3 is 15 residues. CDR3 nucleotide sequence: TGTGCCAGCAGCGGCGCGGGGACTAGCACCCATGAGCAGTCCTTC. Its protein product is CASSGAGTSTHEQSF.

V and J are TRBV6-2 or TRBV6-3 and TRBJ2-7; 9 bases map to TRBD2. This CDR3 comprises 16 residues. Unmatched junction bases numbered 9, after V lost 6 bases and J lost 0 bases. Germline-derived CDR1 and CDR2 are MNHEY and SVGEGT. The CDR3 sequence: CASSDIGLANSYEQYV. The CDR3 DNA is TGTGCCAGCAGCGACATCGGACTAGCGAACTCCTACGAGCAGTACGTC.

The V and J genes are TRBV11-2 and TRBJ2-5, with 10 bases that match TRBD2. V was pared by 7 bases and J by 5 bases, with 7 bases of the junction left unmatched. CDR1 is SGHAT, CDR2 FQNNGV, per germline. The CDR3 sequence is 14 residues long. CDR3: CASTPSGRAETQYF. For the CDR3, the DNA is TGTGCCAGCACCCCGAGCGGGAGGGCCGAGACCCAGTACTTC.

A few counts support this clonotype. This sequence joins TRBV12-5 and TRBJ2-1; maybe TRBD2 (6 bases). Germline lookup yields CDR1 LGHNT and CDR2 FRNRAP. The CDR3 totals 15 residues. The germline V and J ends were trimmed by 3 bases and 4 bases, with 13 bases remaining between them. CDR3 DNA sequence: TGTGCTAGTGGTTTAGGACGGCGGGGTTACAATGAGCAGTTCTTC. Protein: CASGLGRRGYNEQFF.

This clonotype was counted between two and nine times. V is TRBV12-3 or TRBV12-4 and J is TRBJ1-6, with 9 bases aligning to TRBD1. The CDR3 has 14 residues. V dropped 6 bases and J dropped 8; count of bases not matched to a gene: 5. The CDR3 nucleotides are TGTGCCAGCAGCCAGGACAGGGGCGATTCACCCCTCCACTTT. Translation gives CASSQDRGDSPLHF.

This rearrangement joins TRBV20-1 to TRBJ2-3; possibly TRBD1 for D (6 bases). The CDR3 is 18 amino acids. V lost 0 bases and J 4 bases, leaving 23 bases between the germline ends. Looked up from germline, CDR1 is DFQATT and CDR2 is SNEGSKA (reference sequence). The CDR3 region is CSARDGAGEWRSADTQYF. For the CDR3, the DNA is TGCAGTGCTAGAGATGGGGCAGGGGAGTGGAGAAGCGCAGATACGCAGTATTTT.

This clonotype was seen a few times. This chain links TRBV6-1 with TRBJ1-2, with D maybe TRBD1 (5 bases). Deletions cut 2 bases from V and 7 bases from J, with 11 bases between. This CDR3 is built from 13 residues. The germline gives CDR1 MNHNS, CDR2 SASEGT. CDR3 sequence: CASSEMGRAGYTF. The CDR3 DNA reads TGTGCCAGCAGTGAAATGGGCAGGGCTGGCTACACCTTC.

The chain joins TRBV28 to TRBJ2-2, with 8 bases identical to TRBD1. Per germline, CDR1 MDHEN and CDR2 SYDVKM. The CDR3 loop spans 15 amino acids. The J segment lost 6 bases and the V segment lost 4 bases, leaving 7 bases of the junction unmatched. DNA of the CDR3: TGTGCCAGCAGTTCCCAAATCAGGGGGCCCGGGGAGCTGTTTTTT. The encoded protein is CASSSQIRGPGELFF. The full variable domain, rest sourced from reference TRBV28 and TRBJ2-2, is DVKVTQSSRYLVKRTGEKVFLECVQDMDHENMFWYRQDPGLGLRLIYFSYDVKMKEKGDIPEGYSVSREKKERFSLILESASTNQTSMYLCASSSQIRGPGELFFGEGSRLTVL.

V usage is TRBV4-3 and J usage is TRBJ2-2; D perhaps matches TRBD1 (5 bases). The length of the CDR3 is 15 residues. V lost 2 bases to trimming and J lost 1 base, with 8 bases between them. The germline gives CDR1 LGHNA, CDR2 YSLEER. CDR3 in amino acids: CASSQSTVNTGELFF. CDR3 nucleotides: TGCGCCAGCAGCCAATCGACAGTGAACACCGGGGAGCTGTTTTTT.

The V and J genes are TRBV12-3 or TRBV12-4 and TRBJ2-5; either TRBD1 or TRBD2 may fit D (5 bases each). The V and J ends lost 5 bases and 5 bases respectively, with 12 bases between them. CDR3 length equals 13 residues. The CDR3 is CASSRDQVETQYF. The DNA of the CDR3 is TGTGCCAGCAGTCGGGACCAGGTGGAGACCCAGTACTTC.

This clonotype was counted only a few times. The chain joins TRBV19 to TRBJ2-5; 7 bases fit TRBD1. The CDR3 runs 15 residues. J lost 7 bases, V lost 7 bases, and 15 bases had no gene match. Germline V gene sequence: CDR1 LNHDA, CDR2 SQIVND (reference sequence). The CDR3 nucleotides read TGTGCCAGTACCGACGCCCCAGGGGGAACGGTGACCCAGTACTTC. Its translation is CASTDAPGGTVTQYF.

V usage is TRBV5-4 and J usage is TRBJ1-1; D gene unclear. Germline CDR1 reads SGHNT; CDR2 reads YYREEE (reference sequence). Trimming shortened V by 0 bases and J by 1 base, and 4 bases separated the two germline ends. The CDR3 runs 13 residues. CDR3 bases: TGTGCCAGCAGCTTGGACCCGAACACTGAAGCTTTCTTT. This encodes CASSLDPNTEAFF.

The rearrangement uses TRBV7-9 and TRBJ1-2; 9 positions agree with TRBD1. The V gene end was trimmed by 3 bases and the J gene end by 0 bases; junction bases not matched to a gene: 8. This CDR3 has 17 amino acids. Germline V gene sequence: CDR1 SEHNR, CDR2 FQNEAQ (reference sequence). CDR3: CASSLVTGGYANYGYTF. In DNA form, the CDR3 reads TGTGCCAGCAGCTTGGTAACAGGGGGCTATGCTAACTATGGCTACACCTTC.

This clonotype was counted ten times or more. The gene calls are TRBV7-2 and TRBJ1-4; D uncertain. In germline, CDR1 is SGHTA, CDR2 FQGNSA. The CDR3 runs 14 residues. Trimming cost V 5 bases and J 10 bases, with 17 bases left between them. CDR3 bases: TGTGCCAGCAGCCCCTGGGCGGCACGGGGAAAACTGTTTTTT. Its translation is CASSPWAARGKLFF.

The rearrangement joins TRBV28 to TRBJ2-7, with D possibly called TRBD1 or TRBD2 (5 bases each). V lost 1 base and J 4 bases, leaving 14 bases between the germline ends. Germline CDR1 MDHEN, CDR2 SYDVKM. The CDR3 runs to 15 residues. CDR3 DNA sequence: TGTGCCAGCAGTTTATCTCGGGACGGTCGATACGAGCAGTACTTC. It codes for CASSLSRDGRYEQYF. The variable domain in full, completed from reference TRBV28 and TRBJ2-7, reads DVKVTQSSRYLVKRTGEKVFLECVQDMDHENMFWYRQDPGLGLRLIYFSYDVKMKEKGDIPEGYSVSREKKERFSLILESASTNQTSMYLCASSLSRDGRYEQYFGPGTRLTVT.

The chain is built from TRBV6-2 or TRBV6-3 and TRBJ2-7, with D possibly matching TRBD2 (5 bases). From germline, CDR1 is MNHEY and CDR2 SVGEGT. V lost 3 bases to trimming and J lost 2 bases, with 11 bases between them. The CDR3 is made up of 14 amino acids. DNA of the CDR3: TGTGCCAGCAGTTATAGTAGCGCCACCTACGAGCAGTACGTC. Amino acids: CASSYSSATYEQYV.